Presented here are 14 T cell receptor beta chains from one specimen sequenced in a study of shared clonotypes between healthy human individuals. Method: immunoSEQ multiplex PCR; TCRdb's copy keeps in-frame clones and lacks some. The data show approximately 2.5 million clones, approximately 92% seen once. The sample consisted of naive CD4+ T cells sorted from blood. The subset: CD45RA+ positively selected. The receptor set was obtained from a man aged 18 to 35 in good health.

This clone came up once. The CDR3 DNA follows: TGTGCCAGCAGTTCTCCTAGCCAGCAGTACTTC. This sequence encodes CASSSPSQQYF. The chain is built from TRBV6-6 and TRBJ2-7, with D maybe TRBD2 (5 bases). The CDR3 sequence is 11 residues long. V lost 4 bases and J 8 bases, leaving 9 bases between the germline ends. Germline CDR1 MNHNY, CDR2 SVGAGI (reference sequence).

The rearrangement links TRBV9 to TRBJ1-1; D might be TRBD1 (5 bases). V was trimmed by 0 bases and J by 4 bases, leaving 10 bases between them. Germline loops: CDR1 SGDLS, CDR2 YYNGEE. The CDR3 runs to 14 residues. The CDR3 loop reads CASSVVGGTTEAFF. The CDR3 region has the DNA TGTGCCAGCAGCGTAGTTGGGGGAACCACTGAAGCTTTCTTT.

This chain uses TRBV18 with TRBJ1-6; D might be TRBD1 (6 bases). The CDR3 length is 16 residues. Trimming removed 1 base at V and 10 bases at J, with 17 bases between. CDR1 is KGHSH, CDR2 LQKENI, per germline. CDR3 nucleotides: TGTGCCAGCTCACCACTCCCGGCAGGGGTAGGGTCACCCCTCCACTTT. This translates into CASSPLPAGVGSPLHF. Together with reference TRBV18 and TRBJ1-6, the CDR3 gives the full variable domain: NAGVMQNPRHLVRRRGQEARLRCSPMKGHSHVYWYRQLPEEGLKFMVYLQKENIIDESGMPKERFSAEFPKEGPSILRIQQVVRGDSAAYFCASSPLPAGVGSPLHFGNGTRLTVT.

The gene calls are TRBV2 and TRBJ1-2, with TRBD1 as a possible D gene (6 bases). V was cut by 4 bases and J by 5 bases, with 8 bases left in between. Germline CDR1 and CDR2: SNHLY and FYNNEI. The CDR3 consists of 12 residues. CDR3 protein: CASSVTGYGYTF. The CDR3 DNA sequence: TGTGCCAGCAGTGTCACAGGGTATGGCTACACCTTC.

The rearrangement links TRBV5-6 to TRBJ2-3, with D possibly being TRBD1 (6 bases). The CDR3 has 15 residues. Germline loops: CDR1 SGHDT, CDR2 YYEEEE. The V end was cut by 3 bases, the J end by 5 bases, with 16 bases between. The CDR3 region is CASSYNRVWGDTQYF. CDR3 sequence (DNA): TGTGCCAGCAGCTATAACAGGGTTTGGGGAGATACGCAGTATTTT.

The chain joins TRBV18 to TRBJ1-3, with D perhaps TRBD1 (5 bases). This CDR3 has 15 residues. Germline V gives CDR1 KGHSH, CDR2 LQKENI. Between the trimmed V and J ends, which lost 2 bases and 4 bases, there was a span of 12 bases. CDR3 region: CASSPARVVGNTIYF. DNA for the CDR3: TGTGCCAGCTCACCAGCCAGGGTCGTAGGAAACACCATATATTTT.

V gene TRBV5-1 combines with J gene TRBJ2-7, with 9 bases aligning to TRBD1. V was clipped by 4 bases and J by 0 bases; unmatched bases: 11. This CDR3 comprises 17 residues. CDR1 and CDR2 from the germline V gene are SGHRS and YFSETQ. The CDR3 sequence is CASSATGGGFSSYEQYF. CDR3 sequence (DNA): TGCGCCAGCAGCGCCACAGGGGGCGGTTTTAGCTCCTACGAGCAGTACTTC.

The rearrangement joins TRBV11-3 to TRBJ2-3; D is unresolved. CDR3 length equals 16 residues. V was clipped by 5 bases and J by 4 bases, with 19 bases between them. Looked up from germline, CDR1 is SGHNT and CDR2 is YENEEA. The CDR3 is CASSPGWTPNPDTQYF. CDR3 nucleotides: TGTGCCAGCAGCCCCGGCTGGACCCCTAACCCAGATACGCAGTATTTT.

The chain has TRBV28 and TRBJ1-3; tentatively, D is TRBD1 (5 bases). This CDR3 contains 16 residues. Germline V gives CDR1 MDHEN, CDR2 SYDVKM. The V end lost 7 bases, the J end lost 4 bases, and 20 bases lay between the germline ends. The CDR3 sequence: CASNPRTVRTGNTIYF. CDR3 nucleotide sequence: TGTGCCAGCAACCCCAGGACCGTCCGGACAGGAAACACCATATATTTT.

This chain connects TRBV5-8 to TRBJ2-3; the D is unclear. Between the trimmed V and J ends, which lost 4 bases and 8 bases, there was a span of 8 bases. CDR3 length: 11 residues. Per the germline V gene, CDR1 is SGHTS and CDR2 is YDEGEE. The CDR3 bases are TGTGCCAGCAGCCCGTCAGTTACGCAGTATTTT. This sequence encodes CASSPSVTQYF. Variable domain in full (rest from reference TRBV5-8 and TRBJ2-3): EAGVTQSPTHLIKTRGQQATLRCSPISGHTSVYWYQQALGLGLQFLLWYDEGEERNRGNFPPRFSGRQFPNYSSELNVNALELEDSALYLCASSPSVTQYFGPGTRLTVL.

This sequence joins TRBV5-6 and TRBJ2-3; the match to TRBD2 covers 9 bases. There are 17 residues in the CDR3. Germline CDR1 SGHDT, CDR2 YYEEEE. The V gene end was trimmed by 1 base and the J gene end by 1 base; junction bases not matched to a gene: 7. In nucleotides, the CDR3 is TGTGCCAGCAGCTTGAGGGGTACTAGCGGGCGCACAGATACGCAGTATTTT. This sequence encodes CASSLRGTSGRTDTQYF.

DNA for the CDR3: TGTGCCAGCAGTTTACCCCAGCGGGAGAGCACAGATACGCAGTATTTT. Amino acids: CASSLPQRESTDTQYF. The V and J genes are TRBV28 and TRBJ2-3, with TRBD2 identical over 8 bases. Germline loops: CDR1 MDHEN, CDR2 SYDVKM. This CDR3 region has 16 residues. V dropped 2 bases and J dropped 0; count of bases not matched to a gene: 4.

The rearrangement uses TRBV7-9 and TRBJ1-3; D gene ambiguous. The CDR3 is 15 residues long. Germline V gene lookup returns CDR1 SEHNR and CDR2 FQNEAQ (reference sequence). Trimming took off 1 base at V and 2 bases at J, with 9 bases between the two ends. The CDR3 loop is CASSLVPSTGNTIYF. The CDR3 DNA sequence: TGTGCCAGCAGCTTAGTCCCGTCTACTGGAAACACCATATATTTT.

The CDR3 loop is CASSNYLDGAQRYNEQFF. The DNA for the CDR3 is TGTGCCAGCAGCAATTATTTAGATGGCGCACAGAGGTACAATGAGCAGTTCTTC. V and J are TRBV21-1 and TRBJ2-1. TRBV21-1 is described as a pseudogene. The CDR3 spans 18 residues.